One sample yielded the 7 T cell receptor beta chains listed below, sequenced in a study of STAT3 mutations in large granular lymphocyte leukemia. Measured with immunoSEQ multiplex PCR; TCRdb has only the in-frame clones, and not every one. The repertoire holds roughly 3,500 clones, with roughly two fifths as singletons. Antigen specificity for these receptors is unknown. Regarding the study as a whole: In T-cell large granular lymphocyte leukemia, about half of patients showed multiple immunodominant subclonotypes.

The sequencing sample was made of peripheral blood mononuclear cells. All receptors derive from a man in his fifties with T-cell large granular lymphocyte leukemia. Some clones in this sample may be carry-over from other donors' samples.

V is TRBV5-1 and J is TRBJ2-1; 8 bases are shared with TRBD1. Trimming at V came to 4 bases and at J to 6 bases, leaving 9 bases not matched to a gene. The CDR3 runs 15 residues. In germline, CDR1 is SGHRS, CDR2 YFSETQ. The CDR3 protein is CASSPQGGQVNEQFF. CDR3 DNA: TGCGCCAGCAGCCCGCAGGGGGGACAGGTCAATGAGCAGTTCTTC.

J is TRBJ2-7 and V is TRBV27, with 11 bases fitting TRBD2. There are 19 residues in the CDR3. The ends lost 3 bases at V and 3 bases at J; junction bases unmatched: 16. CDR1 is MNHEY and CDR2 is SMNVEV in the germline V gene (reference sequence). In DNA, the CDR3 is TGTGCCAGCAGTTTCCGGGGGGATAGCGGGAGGGTACGCTTCTACGAGCAGTACTTC. This encodes CASSFRGDSGRVRFYEQYF.

V usage is TRBV30 and J usage is TRBJ2-7, with D uncertain. Germline CDR1 reads GTSNPN; CDR2 reads SVGIG (reference sequence). The CDR3 covers 15 residues. Trimming stripped 2 bases from V and 4 bases from J, with 18 bases between. CDR3 in DNA: TGTGCCTGGAGTTTTGGTCGGCAGGAATTTTACGAGCAGTACTTC. Protein sequence: CAWSFGRQEFYEQYF.

The gene calls are TRBV7-9 and TRBJ2-7, with 8 bases matching TRBD2. The ends lost 5 bases at V and 5 bases at J; junction bases unmatched: 8. The CDR3 length is 14 residues. The germline V gene encodes CDR1 SEHNR and CDR2 FQNEAQ (reference sequence). The CDR3: CASSRGGGLDEQYF. CDR3 DNA sequence: TGTGCCAGCAGCCGGGGGGGTGGACTAGACGAGCAGTACTTC.

In this sample, this clone turned up a few times. This same CDR3 is encoded by further DNA sequences in the sample. The genes are TRBV5-4 and TRBJ1-2; the D is unclear. CDR3 size: 12 residues. In germline, CDR1 is SGHNT, CDR2 YYREEE (reference sequence). V was shortened by 0 bases and J by 8 bases, with 8 bases between the two germline ends. CDR3 protein: CASSLGPGGYTF. The CDR3 nucleotides read TGTGCCAGCAGCTTGGGACCGGGGGGCTACACCTTC.

V and J are TRBV5-1 and TRBJ1-1; TRBD1 might be the D (5 bases). Looked up from germline, CDR1 is SGHRS and CDR2 is YFSETQ. V was trimmed by 5 bases and J by 4 bases, leaving 15 bases between them. The CDR3 sequence is 14 residues long. CDR3 amino acids: CASRFQGLGTEAFF. The CDR3 coding sequence is TGCGCCAGCAGATTTCAGGGCCTGGGCACTGAAGCTTTCTTT.

This clone was detected a few times. The V and J genes are TRBV5-4 and TRBJ1-2; a weak D match, TRBD1 (5 bases). The V end was cut by 6 bases, the J end by 8 bases, with 14 bases between. Germline-derived CDR1 and CDR2 are SGHNT and YYREEE (reference sequence). This CDR3 contains 12 residues. The CDR3 loop is CASMGDSLGYTF. In nucleotides, the CDR3 is TGTGCCAGCATGGGGGACTCGCTGGGCTACACCTTC. The full variable domain, rest sourced from reference TRBV5-4 and TRBJ1-2, is ETGVTQSPTHLIKTRGQQVTLRCSSQSGHNTVSWYQQALGQGPQFIFQYYREEENGRGNFPPRFSGLQFPNYSSELNVNALELDDSALYLCASMGDSLGYTFGSGTRLTVV.